This T cell receptor beta chain derives from a study of CXCR3-negative and CXCR3-positive naive CD8 T cells. Per the germline V gene, CDR1 is PRHDT and CDR2 is FYEKMQ (reference sequence). There are 13 residues in the CDR3. UMI-labeled TRB cDNA libraries were prepared by 5' RACE. No DNA is given; TCRdb re-called the 5' RACE reads and lists each CDR3 protein once. The sample table includes thousands of distinct CDR3 sequences. Sequencing was carried out using naive CXCR3- CD8+ T cells from blood. Documented subset: CD45RO-CCR7+CD27+CD95- naive CD8+ T cells lacking CXCR3 (TNR3-). The chain carries TRBV13 and TRBJ2-7; TCRdb indicates TRBD1, and absent DNA this call remains unverified. The clonotype comes from a human donor in good health. Some clones in this sample may be carry-over from other donors' samples. The CDR3 sequence: CASSLTGGHEQYF.